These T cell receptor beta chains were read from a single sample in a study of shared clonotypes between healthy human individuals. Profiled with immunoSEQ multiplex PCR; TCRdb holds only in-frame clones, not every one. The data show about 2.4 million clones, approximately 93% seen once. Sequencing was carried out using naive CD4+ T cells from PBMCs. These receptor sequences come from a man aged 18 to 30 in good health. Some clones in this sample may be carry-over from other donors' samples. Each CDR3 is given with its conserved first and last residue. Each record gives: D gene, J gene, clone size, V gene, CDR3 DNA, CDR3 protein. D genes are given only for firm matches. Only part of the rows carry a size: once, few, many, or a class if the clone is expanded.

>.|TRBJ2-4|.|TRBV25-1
TGTGCCAGCAGTGAGATCCCAGGTACCATTCAGTACTTC
CASSEIPGTIQYF
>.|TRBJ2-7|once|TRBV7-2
TGTGCCAGCAGCCTGGGGACGGGACGTTACGAGCAGTACTTC
CASSLGTGRYEQYF
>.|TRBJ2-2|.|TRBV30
TGTGCCTGGAGTGACAGTTCCGGGGAGCTGTTTTTT
CAWSDSSGELFF
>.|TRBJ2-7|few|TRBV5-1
TGCGCCAGCAGCCCCGATCGAAGGTCCTACGAGCAGTACTTC
CASSPDRRSYEQYF
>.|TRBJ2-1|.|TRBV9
TGTGCCAGCAGCGTCATGGGCTCCTACAATGAGCAGTTCTTC
CASSVMGSYNEQFF
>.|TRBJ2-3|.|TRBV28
TGTGCCAGCAGAGGTGGCAGGCTAGGGACAGATACGCAGTATTTT
CASRGGRLGTDTQYF
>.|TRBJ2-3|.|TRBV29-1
TGCAGCGTTGCCGACGGTACAGATACGCAGTATTTT
CSVADGTDTQYF
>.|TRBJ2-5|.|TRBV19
TGTGCCAGTAGTATTTCCAGGGAAGTCAGCCAGTACTTC
CASSISREVSQYF
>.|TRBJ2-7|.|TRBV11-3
TGTGCCAGCAGCTTAGTTACGGCGGGCGAGCAGTACTTC
CASSLVTAGEQYF
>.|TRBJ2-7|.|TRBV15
TGTGCCACCAGCAGAGATAAGGATACCCACGAGCAGTACTTC
CATSRDKDTHEQYF
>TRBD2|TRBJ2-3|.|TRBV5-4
TGTGCCAGCACAGGGACTAGCGGGCCACGAGATACGCAGTATTTT
CASTGTSGPRDTQYF
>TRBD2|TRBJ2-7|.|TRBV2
TGTGCCAGCAAGGGACTAGCGGGAGGCCGGGTGATAGACTTC
CASKGLAGGRVIDF
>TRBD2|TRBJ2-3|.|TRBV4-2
TGTGCCAGCAGCCCGCCGGGACTAGCGGTAACAGATACGCAGTATTTT
CASSPPGLAVTDTQYF
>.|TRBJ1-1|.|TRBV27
TGTGCCAGCAGCCCGTGGGCGCGGAACACTGAAGCTTTCTTT
CASSPWARNTEAFF
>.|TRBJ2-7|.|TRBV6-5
TGTGCCAGCAGTTTACAGGGTTACGAGCAGTACTTC
CASSLQGYEQYF
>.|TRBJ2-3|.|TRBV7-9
TGTGCCAGCAGCTTGGTATGGGCCACAGATACGCAGTATTTT
CASSLVWATDTQYF
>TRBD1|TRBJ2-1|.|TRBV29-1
TGCAGCGTAGGACAGGTGACCCACAATGAGCAGTTCTTC
CSVGQVTHNEQFF
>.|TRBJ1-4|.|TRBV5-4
TGTGCCAGCAGCCTTGGGACAAATCCTAATGAAAAACTGTTTTTT
CASSLGTNPNEKLFF
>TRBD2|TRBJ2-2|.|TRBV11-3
TGTGCCAGCAGCGCTCTAGCGGGAGGGAACACCGGGGAGCTGTTTTTT
CASSALAGGNTGELFF
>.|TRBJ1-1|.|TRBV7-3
TGTGCCAGCAGCTTAAGGGGGGGCCCTACTGAAGCTTTCTTT
CASSLRGGPTEAFF
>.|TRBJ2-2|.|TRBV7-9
TGTGCCAGCAGCTTAGCGCAGGGGTACACCGGGGAGCTGTTTTTT
CASSLAQGYTGELFF
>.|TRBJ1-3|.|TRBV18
TGTGCCAGCTCACCCTCAGTGGCAGGCTCTGGAAACACCATATATTTT
CASSPSVAGSGNTIYF